This T cell receptor (beta chain) originates from a study of T cell repertoires in aging, cancer and after chemotherapy. Study-level results: In cancer patients, declining TCR diversity with age involved lost richness and lost evenness.

V lost 6 bases, J lost 7 bases, and 9 bases stayed unmatched. The germline V gene encodes CDR1 MNHNS and CDR2 SASEGT. The CDR3 extends over 14 amino acids. With respect to this clonotype: Antigen specificity is unknown.

A mixed TRB-A/B primer pool amplified rearranged TRB by multiplex touch-down PCR. From the multiplex PCR reads, TCRdb called clonotypes with MiXCR, one entry per CDR3 protein. Seen here are thousands of distinct CDR3 sequences, around 40% observed once, and the top ten hold under 50%. Peripheral blood genomic DNA, not sorted cells or RNA, was the template. J is TRBJ1-2 and V is TRBV6-1; 9 bases agree with TRBD1. The source material was blood. This receptor was obtained from a human donor in good health. The CDR3 loop reads CASRGTGSFLGYTF. CDR3 nucleotides: TGTGCCAGCAGGGGGACAGGGAGCTTCCTTGGCTACACCTTC.